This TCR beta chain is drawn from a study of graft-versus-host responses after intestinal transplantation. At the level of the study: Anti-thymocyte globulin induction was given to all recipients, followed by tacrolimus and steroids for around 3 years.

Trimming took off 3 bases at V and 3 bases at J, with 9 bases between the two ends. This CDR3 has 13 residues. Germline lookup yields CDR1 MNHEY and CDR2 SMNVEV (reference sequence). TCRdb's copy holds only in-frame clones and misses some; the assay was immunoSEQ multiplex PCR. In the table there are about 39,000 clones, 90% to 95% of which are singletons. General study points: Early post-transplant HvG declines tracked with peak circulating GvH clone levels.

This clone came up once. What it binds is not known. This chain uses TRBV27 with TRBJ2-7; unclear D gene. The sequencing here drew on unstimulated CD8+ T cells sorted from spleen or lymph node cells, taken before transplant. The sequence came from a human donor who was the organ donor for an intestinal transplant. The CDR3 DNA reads TGTGCCAGCAGTTTCCGGGCCCACTACGAGCAGTACTTC. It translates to CASSFRAHYEQYF.